This TCR beta chain was observed in a study of glioma-infiltrating T cells after dendritic cell vaccination. The time point here: after dendritic cell vaccination, including at tumor progression/relapse. Germline-derived CDR1 and CDR2 are SGHRS and YFSETQ. There are 14 residues in the CDR3. Trimming at V came to 6 bases and at J to 0 bases, leaving 6 bases not matched to a gene. Some clones are missing from TCRdb's copy, which holds only in-frame ones; the method was immunoSEQ multiplex PCR. Of roughly 62,000 clones listed, about 86% are singletons. This TCR derives from a human donor with glioblastoma. This specimen consisted of blood, obtained after dendritic cell vaccination. The genes are TRBV5-1 and TRBJ2-7; TRBD2 matches at 7 bases. The CDR3, as DNA: TGCGCCAGCACATCGATAGCGGGCTCCTACGAGCAGTACTTC. Translating it yields CASTSIAGSYEQYF.